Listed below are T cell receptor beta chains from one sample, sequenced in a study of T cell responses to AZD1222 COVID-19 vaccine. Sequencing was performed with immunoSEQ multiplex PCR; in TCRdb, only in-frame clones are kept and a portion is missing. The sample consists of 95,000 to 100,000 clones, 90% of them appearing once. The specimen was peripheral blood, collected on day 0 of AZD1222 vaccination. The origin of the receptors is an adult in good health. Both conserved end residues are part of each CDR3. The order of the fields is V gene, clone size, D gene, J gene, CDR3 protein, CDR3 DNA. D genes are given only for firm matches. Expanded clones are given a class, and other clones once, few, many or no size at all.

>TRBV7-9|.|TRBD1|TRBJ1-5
CASSLGQADSNQPQHF
TGTGCCAGCAGCCTAGGACAGGCCGATAGCAATCAGCCCCAGCATTTT
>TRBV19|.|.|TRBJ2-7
CASGYAYEQYF
TGTGCCAGCGGGTATGCCTACGAGCAGTACTTC
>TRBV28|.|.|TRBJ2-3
CASSLGSTDTQYF
TGTGCCAGCAGTTTAGGGTCCACAGATACGCAGTATTTT
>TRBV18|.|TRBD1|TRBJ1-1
CASSPRVVGQGGTEAFF
TGTGCCAGCTCACCGAGGGTAGTGGGACAGGGAGGCACTGAAGCTTTCTTT
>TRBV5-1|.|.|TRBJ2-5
CASSSLDLETQYF
TGCGCCAGCAGCTCTCTGGACCTCGAGACCCAGTACTTC
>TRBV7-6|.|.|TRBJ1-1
CASSFGGGVGEAFF
TGTGCCAGCAGCTTTGGGGGTGGGGTCGGCGAAGCTTTCTTT
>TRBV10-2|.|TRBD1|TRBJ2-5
CASTQHRGETQYF
TGCGCCAGCACTCAACACAGGGGAGAGACCCAGTACTTC
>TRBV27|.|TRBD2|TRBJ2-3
CASRVGLAASTDTQYF
TGTGCCAGCAGAGTTGGACTAGCGGCTAGCACAGATACGCAGTATTTT
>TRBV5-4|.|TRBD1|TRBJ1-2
CASSLGQGSGYGYTF
TGTGCCAGCAGCTTGGGACAGGGTAGTGGCTATGGCTACACCTTC
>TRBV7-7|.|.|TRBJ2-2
CASSSSRTGELFF
TGTGCCAGCAGCTCCTCGCGCACCGGGGAGCTGTTTTTT
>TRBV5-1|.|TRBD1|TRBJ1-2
CASSLARGRGFNYGYTF
TGCGCCAGCAGCTTGGCCAGGGGCAGGGGGTTCAACTATGGCTACACCTTC
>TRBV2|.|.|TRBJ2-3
CASRRERGTDTQYF
TGTGCCAGCAGACGAGAACGCGGCACAGATACGCAGTATTTT
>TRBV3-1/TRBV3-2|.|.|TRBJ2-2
CASSTRGTGELFF
TGTGCCAGCAGCACCCGGGGAACCGGGGAGCTGTTTTTT
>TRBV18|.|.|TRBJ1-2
CASSPSDVRGYTF
TGTGCCAGCTCACCTTCCGATGTAAGAGGCTACACCTTC
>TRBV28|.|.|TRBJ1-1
CASTLRVVYTEAFF
TGTGCCAGCACCCTAAGGGTGGTTTACACTGAAGCTTTCTTT
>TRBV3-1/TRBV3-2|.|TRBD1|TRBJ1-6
CASRPDRSSYNSPLHF
TGTGCCAGCAGACCGGACAGGAGCTCCTATAATTCACCCCTCCACTTT
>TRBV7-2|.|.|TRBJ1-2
CASSLDLYGYTF
TGTGCCAGCAGCTTGGACCTATATGGCTACACCTTC
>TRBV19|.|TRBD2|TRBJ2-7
CASSAGAYEQYF
TGTGCCAGTAGTGCGGGGGCCTACGAGCAGTACTTC
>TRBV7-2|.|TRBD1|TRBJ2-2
CASSLQGGDTGELFF
TGTGCCAGCAGCCTACAGGGGGGTGACACCGGGGAGCTGTTTTTT
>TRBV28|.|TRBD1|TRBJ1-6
CASSEGQGNSPLHF
TGTGCCAGCAGCGAGGGACAGGGGAATTCACCCCTCCACTTT
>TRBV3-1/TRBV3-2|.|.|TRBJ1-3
CASSQPQQGGSGNTIYF
TGTGCCAGCAGCCAACCACAACAAGGTGGCTCTGGAAACACCATATATTTT
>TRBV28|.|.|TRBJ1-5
CASSFVGAQPQHF
TGTGCCAGCAGTTTTGTAGGGGCTCAGCCCCAGCATTTT
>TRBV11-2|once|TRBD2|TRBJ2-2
CASSSLAGGGSGELFF
TGTGCCAGCAGCTCCCTAGCGGGGGGAGGTTCCGGGGAGCTGTTTTTT
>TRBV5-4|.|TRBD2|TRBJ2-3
CASSPTWLAGGPTDTQYF
TGTGCCAGCAGCCCCACCTGGCTAGCGGGGGGGCCAACAGATACGCAGTATTTT
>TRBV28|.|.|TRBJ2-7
CASSGGYEQYF
TGTGCCAGCAGTGGTGGGTACGAGCAGTACTTC
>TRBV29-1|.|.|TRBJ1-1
CSLLLQDGYTEAFF
TGCAGCTTATTACTCCAGGACGGGTACACTGAAGCTTTCTTT
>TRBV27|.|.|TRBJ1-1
CASSSGAPVLAEAFF
TGTGCCAGCAGTTCCGGAGCTCCAGTGTTGGCTGAAGCTTTCTTT
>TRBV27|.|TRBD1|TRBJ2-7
CASSLFRQGTYEQYF
TGTGCCAGCAGTTTATTTCGACAGGGGACCTACGAGCAGTACTTC